These 12 T cell receptor beta chains came from one sample sequenced in a study of shared clonotypes between healthy human individuals. Some clones are missing from TCRdb's copy, which holds only in-frame ones; the method was immunoSEQ multiplex PCR. This table has about 480,000 clones, 70% to 80% appearing once. Sequencing was carried out using PBMCs. The receptor set was obtained from a woman in her thirties or forties in good health. Some clones in this sample may be carry-over from other donors' samples.

There are a few counts of this clone. The chain recombines TRBV15 with TRBJ1-1; TRBD1 is a possible D gene (5 bases). This CDR3 region has 15 residues. In germline, CDR1 is LNHNV, CDR2 YYDKDF (reference sequence). With 0 bases removed from V and 1 base from J, the gap between germline ends came to 9 bases. CDR3 DNA: TGTGCCACCAGCAGAGATCGGGGGAAGAACACTGAAGCTTTCTTT. Protein: CATSRDRGKNTEAFF. The whole variable domain, filled in from reference TRBV15 and TRBJ1-1, reads DAMVIQNPRYQVTQFGKPVTLSCSQTLNHNVMYWYQQKSSQAPKLLFHYYDKDFNNEADTPDNFQSRRPNTSFCFLDIRSPGLGDTAMYLCATSRDRGKNTEAFFGQGTRLTVV.

The genes are TRBV30 and TRBJ2-7, with D perhaps matching TRBD2 (5 bases). CDR3 length equals 14 residues. Per the germline V gene, CDR1 is GTSNPN and CDR2 is SVGIG (reference sequence). Between the trimmed V and J ends, which lost 3 bases and 2 bases, there was a span of 14 bases. The CDR3 here is CAWRKAVVTYEQYF. CDR3 sequence (DNA): TGTGCCTGGAGAAAAGCGGTAGTGACCTACGAGCAGTACTTC.

DNA for the CDR3: TGTGCCTGGGGTCCCCCGAACGCTTTCTTT. Amino acid sequence: CAWGPPNAFF. V is TRBV30 and J is TRBJ1-1; D is uncertain. Trimming pared 5 bases from V and 11 bases from J, leaving 12 bases between. This CDR3 comprises 10 residues. Germline loops: CDR1 GTSNPN, CDR2 SVGIG (reference sequence).

The V call is TRBV11-2, the J call TRBJ2-1; 14 nucleotides line up with TRBD2. In germline, CDR1 is SGHAT, CDR2 FQNNGV. This CDR3 contains 18 residues. Trimming at V came to 5 bases and at J to 8 bases, leaving 14 bases not matched to a gene. As DNA, the CDR3 is TGTGCCAGCAGCCCCGACCAGGGACTAGCGGGAGTAGCGTATGAGCAGTTCTTC. The encoded protein is CASSPDQGLAGVAYEQFF.

The chain joins TRBV2 to TRBJ1-1; TRBD1 is a possible D gene (6 bases). V was clipped by 2 bases and J by 5 bases, with 9 bases between them. This CDR3 has 13 amino acids. Germline V gives CDR1 SNHLY, CDR2 FYNNEI. The CDR3 spells CASSEQGRTEAFF. The CDR3 nucleotides are TGTGCCAGCAGTGAACAGGGGCGTACTGAAGCTTTCTTT. The whole variable domain, filled in from reference TRBV2 and TRBJ1-1, reads EPEVTQTPSHQVTQMGQEVILRCVPISNHLYFYWYRQILGQKVEFLVSFYNNEISEKSEIFDDQFSVERPDGSNFTLKIRSTKLEDSAMYFCASSEQGRTEAFFGQGTRLTVV.

This sequence joins TRBV7-2 and TRBJ2-5, with TRBD2 matching over 11 bases. The end of the DNA is better explained by TRBJ2-7, so the J call may be wrong. Germline CDR1 SGHTA, CDR2 FQGNSA. The CDR3 is 16 amino acids. The chain's CDR3 is CASSFSLAGGGGEQYF. The CDR3 bases are TGTGCCAGCAGCTTCTCCCTAGCGGGAGGAGGAGGCGAGCAGTACTTC.

The CDR3 DNA is TGCGCCAGCAGCTCCGGACTAATCGGCACAGATACGCAGTATTTT. It is translated as CASSSGLIGTDTQYF. V gene TRBV5-1 combines with J gene TRBJ2-3, with D perhaps TRBD2 (6 bases). CDR1 SGHRS and CDR2 YFSETQ come from the germline V gene. Trimming took off 3 bases at V and 1 base at J, with 12 bases between the two ends. CDR3 size: 15 residues.

CDR3 in amino acids: CASTPGLETQYF. The CDR3 coding sequence is TGTGCCAGCACCCCCGGCCTGGAGACCCAGTACTTC. The chain carries TRBV28 and TRBJ2-5; no definite D call. Germline V lookup: CDR1 MDHEN, CDR2 SYDVKM. V was pared by 7 bases and J by 5 bases, with 11 bases between. The CDR3 length is 12 residues.

The chain recombines TRBV7-9 with TRBJ2-1; no reliable D call. V was pared by 5 bases and J by 13 bases, with 15 bases between. This CDR3 contains 12 residues. Looked up from germline, CDR1 is SEHNR and CDR2 is FQNEAQ (reference sequence). The CDR3 loop is CASSAGTGPQFF. In DNA form, the CDR3 reads TGTGCCAGCAGCGCTGGAACCGGGCCCCAGTTCTTC.

This clone was detected only once. The chain links TRBV2 to TRBJ2-2; D gene unclear. Germline CDR1 reads SNHLY; CDR2 reads FYNNEI. Trimming pared 4 bases from V and 8 bases from J, leaving 11 bases between. The CDR3 loop spans 13 amino acids. CDR3 region: CASSVSVRGELFF. The CDR3 bases are TGTGCCAGCAGTGTATCGGTCAGAGGGGAGCTGTTTTTT.

Only one count was recorded for this clone. The CDR3 protein is CASSPGQASKGTQYF. Written as DNA, the CDR3 is TGTGCCAGCAGCCCGGGACAGGCATCTAAGGGTACGCAGTATTTT. This chain links TRBV11-2 with TRBJ2-3, with 8 bases matching TRBD1. The V and J ends lost 5 bases and 8 bases, in that order; junction bases with no gene match: 12. The length of the CDR3 is 15 residues. Germline loops: CDR1 SGHAT, CDR2 FQNNGV.

V and J are TRBV28 and TRBJ1-5; D is possibly TRBD1 (6 bases). Germline V lookup: CDR1 MDHEN, CDR2 SYDVKM. There are 17 residues in the CDR3. V dropped 3 bases and J dropped 2 bases, with 17 bases sitting between them. The CDR3 nucleotides are TGTGCCAGCAGTTTTACAGGGCGGAATGGTGGCAATCAGCCCCAGCATTTT. It encodes CASSFTGRNGGNQPQHF.